A selection of T cell receptor beta chains follows, all from one sample in a study of cytomegalovirus exposure and HLA in healthy donors. The repertoire was sequenced with immunoSEQ multiplex PCR; TCRdb's copy has only in-frame clones and lacks some. Of 210,000 or so clones in the sample, 88% were seen once. Sequencing was done on a sample of PBMCs. The receptors come from a woman under 30 in good health and CMV-seronegative. CDR3s include the opening cysteine and the closing phenylalanine or tryptophan. D genes are given only for firm matches. Part of the rows lack a size; the others show once, few, many or a class for expanded clones.

abundance: NA; j_gene: TRBJ2-7; v_gene: TRBV27; d_gene: NA; CDR3nt: TGTGCCAGCAGTTTACTGGCGGCGGCGAGCGAGCAGTACTTC; CDR3aa: CASSLLAAASEQYF
abundance: NA; j_gene: TRBJ1-2; v_gene: TRBV11-2; d_gene: NA; CDR3nt: TGTGCCAGCAGCTTGGGAGGGAGTAAGGCTAACTATGGCTACACCTTC; CDR3aa: CASSLGGSKANYGYTF
abundance: NA; j_gene: TRBJ2-7; v_gene: TRBV7-2; d_gene: TRBD2; CDR3nt: TGTGCCAGCAGCTTAGATATCGGGACTAGCGTCTCCTACGAGCAGTACTTC; CDR3aa: CASSLDIGTSVSYEQYF
abundance: NA; j_gene: TRBJ2-5; v_gene: TRBV5-1; d_gene: NA; CDR3nt: TGCGCCAGCAGCTTTTCGGAAGAGACCCAGTACTTC; CDR3aa: CASSFSEETQYF
abundance: NA; j_gene: TRBJ2-7; v_gene: TRBV13; d_gene: TRBD1; CDR3nt: TGTGCCAGCAGCCGGGGACAGGGGAGCTACGAGCAGTACTTC; CDR3aa: CASSRGQGSYEQYF
abundance: NA; j_gene: TRBJ2-1; v_gene: TRBV27; d_gene: NA; CDR3nt: TGTGCCAGCAGTTTTGAGGGGGGGGGTAGGCTAGTTAGGGCCAATGAGCAGTTCTTC; CDR3aa: CASSFEGGGRLVRANEQFF
abundance: NA; j_gene: TRBJ1-5; v_gene: TRBV7-8; d_gene: TRBD1; CDR3nt: TGTGCCAGCAGCCCGGAGACAGGGACTAGAGATCAGCCCCAGCATTTT; CDR3aa: CASSPETGTRDQPQHF
abundance: NA; j_gene: TRBJ1-1; v_gene: TRBV27; d_gene: NA; CDR3nt: TGTGCCAGCAGTGCTGAGACAGCAATGAACACTGAAGCTTTCTTT; CDR3aa: CASSAETAMNTEAFF
abundance: NA; j_gene: TRBJ2-7; v_gene: TRBV29-1; d_gene: NA; CDR3nt: TGCAGCGTTGAGCGGCCTGGAGTGTACGAGCAGTACTTC; CDR3aa: CSVERPGVYEQYF
abundance: NA; j_gene: TRBJ2-1; v_gene: TRBV14; d_gene: TRBD2; CDR3nt: TGTGCCAGCAGCCACGGTAGCGGGAGGGCAGTGTATGAGCAGTTCTTC; CDR3aa: CASSHGSGRAVYEQFF
abundance: NA; j_gene: TRBJ2-7; v_gene: TRBV29-1; d_gene: NA; CDR3nt: TGCAGCGTTGTGACAGGCAGCTCCTACGAGCAGTACTTC; CDR3aa: CSVVTGSSYEQYF
abundance: NA; j_gene: TRBJ2-1; v_gene: TRBV6-1; d_gene: NA; CDR3nt: TGTGCCAGCAGTGAAGCGGAGTACAATGAGCAGTTCTTC; CDR3aa: CASSEAEYNEQFF
abundance: NA; j_gene: TRBJ2-1; v_gene: TRBV29-1; d_gene: NA; CDR3nt: TGCAGCGCTTTCGGGGGGCACTATTATGAGCAGTTCTTC; CDR3aa: CSAFGGHYYEQFF
abundance: once; j_gene: TRBJ2-3; v_gene: TRBV5-1; d_gene: TRBD1; CDR3nt: TGCGCCAGCAGCCGTGGGACAGGAACCCGAAACACAGATACGCAGTATTTT; CDR3aa: CASSRGTGTRNTDTQYF
abundance: NA; j_gene: TRBJ2-3; v_gene: TRBV7-3; d_gene: TRBD1; CDR3nt: TGTGCCAGCAGCCCTGCAAGGGGGCGCACAGATACGCAGTATTTT; CDR3aa: CASSPARGRTDTQYF
abundance: once; j_gene: TRBJ2-7; v_gene: TRBV6-5; d_gene: NA; CDR3nt: TGTGCCAGCAGTCAACAAGGGGGTTGGGGGTACGAGCAGTACTTC; CDR3aa: CASSQQGGWGYEQYF
abundance: NA; j_gene: TRBJ1-5; v_gene: TRBV19; d_gene: TRBD1; CDR3nt: TGTGCCAGTACCCTGGACAGGGGAAGAATCGACAGAGGCAATCAGCCCCAGCATTTT; CDR3aa: CASTLDRGRIDRGNQPQHF
abundance: NA; j_gene: TRBJ2-3; v_gene: TRBV29-1; d_gene: TRBD2; CDR3nt: TGCAGCGTTACGAGGGCGCGGGGGGGCCTCACAGATACGCAGTATTTT; CDR3aa: CSVTRARGGLTDTQYF
abundance: NA; j_gene: TRBJ2-2; v_gene: TRBV6-1; d_gene: TRBD2; CDR3nt: TGTGCCAGCACCCGTGTGACTAGCGGCTTCGGGGAGCTGTTTTTT; CDR3aa: CASTRVTSGFGELFF
abundance: NA; j_gene: TRBJ2-3; v_gene: TRBV6-1; d_gene: TRBD2; CDR3nt: TGTGCCAGCAGTGCCGTGACTAGCGGGAGGGTGGATACGCAGTATTTT; CDR3aa: CASSAVTSGRVDTQYF
abundance: once; j_gene: TRBJ2-1; v_gene: TRBV7-2; d_gene: TRBD2; CDR3nt: TGTGCCAGCAGCTTAGTGGCCACTAGCGGGAGGGCCTATGAGCAGTTCTTC; CDR3aa: CASSLVATSGRAYEQFF
abundance: NA; j_gene: TRBJ2-5; v_gene: TRBV4-2; d_gene: NA; CDR3nt: TGTGCCAGCAGCCAAGCCCAGGTACAAGAGACCCAGTACTTC; CDR3aa: CASSQAQVQETQYF
abundance: NA; j_gene: TRBJ1-4; v_gene: TRBV7-9; d_gene: NA; CDR3nt: TGTGCCAGCAGCCTCAGCACAGGCCGGAATGAAAAACTGTTTTTT; CDR3aa: CASSLSTGRNEKLFF
abundance: NA; j_gene: TRBJ2-7; v_gene: TRBV5-4; d_gene: NA; CDR3nt: TGTGCCAGCAGTTATGAGTCGGAGGCCGAGCAGTACTTC; CDR3aa: CASSYESEAEQYF
abundance: NA; j_gene: TRBJ2-7; v_gene: TRBV28; d_gene: TRBD2; CDR3nt: TGTGCCAGCAGTTCTAACCTAGCGGGAGGTATTGAGCAGTACTTC; CDR3aa: CASSSNLAGGIEQYF
abundance: NA; j_gene: TRBJ1-5; v_gene: TRBV2; d_gene: NA; CDR3nt: TGTGCCAGCTCCAGGGGACTAAATAGCAATCAGCCCCAGCATTTT; CDR3aa: CASSRGLNSNQPQHF
abundance: NA; j_gene: TRBJ2-4; v_gene: TRBV5-6; d_gene: TRBD1; CDR3nt: TGTGCCAGCAGCTCCCGTATAGGACAGGGGTACAAAAACATTCAGTACTTC; CDR3aa: CASSSRIGQGYKNIQYF
abundance: NA; j_gene: TRBJ2-7; v_gene: TRBV6-5; d_gene: NA; CDR3nt: TGTGCCAGCAGTCCCATGAGGGTTCTCTCCCACGAGCAGTACTTC; CDR3aa: CASSPMRVLSHEQYF
abundance: NA; j_gene: TRBJ2-2; v_gene: TRBV7-7; d_gene: NA; CDR3nt: TGTGCTAGCAGCCTTGGGCACGTAAAGGTGAAAAACACCGGGGAGCTGTTTTTT; CDR3aa: CASSLGHVKVKNTGELFF
abundance: NA; j_gene: TRBJ1-2; v_gene: TRBV30; d_gene: TRBD1; CDR3nt: TGTGCCTGGAGCGCCGGGACAGGGGTGGAGAGCTACACCTTC; CDR3aa: CAWSAGTGVESYTF
abundance: NA; j_gene: TRBJ1-1; v_gene: TRBV4-1; d_gene: TRBD1; CDR3nt: TGCGCCAGCAGCCAACTCGACAGGGGATCAGATCTCGCTGAAGCTTTCTTT; CDR3aa: CASSQLDRGSDLAEAFF
abundance: NA; j_gene: TRBJ2-2; v_gene: TRBV7-9; d_gene: TRBD2; CDR3nt: TGTGCCAGCAGCTCGACTAGCGGGAGCTTGAACACCGGGGAGCTGTTTTTT; CDR3aa: CASSSTSGSLNTGELFF
abundance: NA; j_gene: TRBJ2-7; v_gene: TRBV28; d_gene: TRBD1; CDR3nt: TGTGCCAGCAGTTTATTCGGACAGGGTTTATACGAGCAGTACTTC; CDR3aa: CASSLFGQGLYEQYF
abundance: NA; j_gene: TRBJ1-1; v_gene: TRBV7-9; d_gene: NA; CDR3nt: TGTGCCAGCAGCCTGGGCGACACCATGAACACTGAAGCTTTCTTT; CDR3aa: CASSLGDTMNTEAFF
abundance: NA; j_gene: TRBJ1-1; v_gene: TRBV11-3; d_gene: NA; CDR3nt: TGTGCCAGCAGCTTAGGCGGGGGACACCCGGGTAGCACTGAAGCTTTCTTT; CDR3aa: CASSLGGGHPGSTEAFF
abundance: NA; j_gene: TRBJ2-7; v_gene: TRBV29-1; d_gene: NA; CDR3nt: TGCAGCGTATGCGAGCGGAACTCCTACGAGCAGTACTTC; CDR3aa: CSVCERNSYEQYF
abundance: many; j_gene: TRBJ1-2; v_gene: TRBV4-1; d_gene: TRBD1; CDR3nt: TGCGCCAGCAGCCAAGTTGGGACAGGGGATGACTACACCTTC; CDR3aa: CASSQVGTGDDYTF
abundance: NA; j_gene: TRBJ1-4; v_gene: TRBV4-1; d_gene: NA; CDR3nt: TGCGCCAGCAGCCACCCCGGCGGGTCTATAGGAAAACTGTTTTTT; CDR3aa: CASSHPGGSIGKLFF
abundance: NA; j_gene: TRBJ2-1; v_gene: TRBV27; d_gene: NA; CDR3nt: TGTGCCAGCAGTCGCACCCACCCCGGGACACCTACTATCAATGAGCAGTTCTTC; CDR3aa: CASSRTHPGTPTINEQFF
abundance: NA; j_gene: TRBJ2-4; v_gene: TRBV21-1; d_gene: NA; CDR3nt: TGTGCCAGCAGCACCCCCCGGGAGTTAGCCAAAAACATTCAGTACTTC; CDR3aa: CASSTPRELAKNIQYF
abundance: NA; j_gene: TRBJ2-3; v_gene: TRBV2; d_gene: NA; CDR3nt: TGTGCCAGCAGTGTGACTGCAGGCACAGATACGCAGTATTTT; CDR3aa: CASSVTAGTDTQYF